These 7 T cell receptor beta chains came from one sample sequenced in a study of vaccination and CD4 T cells after COVID-19. Which antigens these TCRs recognize remains unknown. At the Johns Hopkins FTIC core, DNA taken from cultured CD4+ T cells was sequenced by way of the Oncomine TCR Beta short-read assay. TCRdb re-analysed the PCR reads in MiXCR, keeping a single row per CDR3 protein. The sample shows 13,000 to 15,000 distinct CDR3 sequences, approximately 52% of them seen only once. The treatment is: approximately 9-day PBMC culture with coronavirus spike peptide pools or control peptides (ViraFEST assay). Sequencing was carried out using CD4+ T cells from blood, cultured in vitro. These receptors all come from a human donor who had recovered from COVID-19.

This clonotype was seen a few times. This chain links TRBV2 with TRBJ1-1, with D uncertain. Germline values: CDR1 SNHLY, CDR2 FYNNEI. This CDR3 spans 10 amino acids. The germline V and J ends were trimmed by 10 bases and 7 bases, with 10 bases remaining between them. The CDR3 protein is CANLRNEAFF. The CDR3 DNA reads TGTGCCAACCTAAGGAATGAAGCTTTCTTT.

There are a few counts of this clonotype. The J gene is TRBJ1-2, the V gene TRBV7-3, with 7 nucleotides matching TRBD1. The CDR3 consists of 13 residues. Germline CDR1 SGHTA, CDR2 FQGTGA. After removal of 5 bases from V and 6 bases from J, the junction contained 6 bases not matched to a gene. The CDR3 protein is CASSPRDRDGYTF. The CDR3 DNA sequence: TGTGCCAGCAGCCCCCGGGACAGAGATGGCTACACCTTC.

The chain carries TRBV11-3 and TRBJ1-1; tentative D call: TRBD1 (5 bases). The CDR3 runs to 14 residues. The V gene lost 5 bases and the J gene lost 4 bases, with 14 bases spanning the gap. From germline, CDR1 is SGHNT and CDR2 YENEEA. CDR3 loop: CASSLQIGGTEAFF. Written as DNA, the CDR3 is TGTGCCAGCAGCCTTCAAATTGGGGGCACTGAAGCTTTCTTT.

The chain joins TRBV28 to TRBJ2-5, with 8 bases matching TRBD1. The J segment lost 1 base and the V segment lost 1 base, leaving 5 bases of the junction unmatched. Per germline, CDR1 MDHEN and CDR2 SYDVKM. This CDR3 is 16 amino acids long. The CDR3 sequence: CASSLSGDRIQETQYF. CDR3 nucleotides: TGTGCCAGCAGTTTATCTGGGGACAGGATCCAAGAGACCCAGTACTTC.

This clonotype occurred a few times. The V gene is TRBV27, the J gene TRBJ2-7, with TRBD2 matching over 7 bases. CDR3 length equals 15 residues. Germline CDR1 is MNHEY and CDR2 is SMNVEV (reference sequence). Trimming at V came to 2 bases and at J to 3 bases, leaving 7 bases not matched to a gene. The CDR3 reads CASSLGEASGYEQYF. CDR3 bases: TGTGCCAGCAGTTTAGGAGAGGCTAGCGGCTACGAGCAGTACTTC.

CDR3 protein: CASSSGQGPSGNTIYF. The CDR3 nucleotides are TGTGCCAGCAGTTCAGGACAGGGGCCCTCTGGAAACACCATATATTTT. V gene TRBV6-5 combines with J gene TRBJ1-3; 9 bases line up with TRBD1. The CDR3 covers 16 residues. J gave up 0 bases and V 4 bases, and 4 bases lay outside the gene matches. Germline CDR1 reads MNHEY; CDR2 reads SVGAGI.

The DNA of the CDR3 is TGCGCCAGCAGCCAGACAGGCTCTGAGACCCAGTACTTC. Translated, it gives CASSQTGSETQYF. This sequence joins TRBV5-1 and TRBJ2-5; tentatively, D is TRBD1 (6 bases). Germline assignment: CDR1 SGHRS and CDR2 YFSETQ. Trimming took off 4 bases at V and 5 bases at J, with 12 bases between the two ends. The CDR3 length is 13 residues.